The 14 T cell receptor beta chains in this list originate from one sample, sequenced in a study of OX40 agonist ivuxolimab in advanced cancers. The method was immunoSEQ multiplex PCR; TCRdb's version includes in-frame clones alone and lacks a portion of them. The table has tens of thousands of clones, approximately 85% seen once; the top ten hold roughly 2.5%. The sample here was CD4+ or CD8+ T cells sorted from blood, taken in a trial of the OX40 agonist ivuxolimab. The receptor set was obtained from an adult with an advanced solid tumor such as melanoma, head and neck, liver or kidney cancer.

J is TRBJ2-3 and V is TRBV7-3; 7 nucleotides agree with TRBD2. From germline, CDR1 is SGHTA and CDR2 FQGTGA. The V and J ends lost 1 base and 0 bases, in that order; junction bases with no gene match: 1. This CDR3 has 15 residues. The CDR3 reads CASSLNGGSTDTQYF. The DNA for the CDR3 is TGTGCCAGCAGCTTAAACGGGGGGAGCACAGATACGCAGTATTTT. Supplemented by reference TRBV7-3 and TRBJ2-3, the full variable domain reads GAGVSQTPSNKVTEKGKYVELRCDPISGHTALYWYRQSLGQGPEFLIYFQGTGAADDSGLPNDRFFAVRPEGSVSTLKIQRTERGDSAVYLCASSLNGGSTDTQYFGPGTRLTVL.

This chain connects TRBV6-1 to TRBJ1-2; the D is unclear. Trimming stripped 0 bases from V and 8 bases from J, with 10 bases between. CDR1 and CDR2 (germline): MNHNS, SASEGT. CDR3 length: 13 amino acids. The DNA for the CDR3 is TGTGCCAGCAGTGAAGCGGCCGGCCTGGGCTACACCTTC. This sequence encodes CASSEAAGLGYTF.

This clone came up a few times. The V and J genes are TRBV28 and TRBJ2-7, with 13 bases that match TRBD2. The CDR3 consists of 17 residues. The germline V gene has CDR1 MDHEN and CDR2 SYDVKM. After removal of 0 bases from V and 7 bases from J, the junction contained 9 bases not matched to a gene. CDR3 in DNA: TGTGCCAGCAGTTTATGGGAACTAGCGGGGGGGCCAGGGGAGCAGTACTTC. It translates to CASSLWELAGGPGEQYF. Full variable domain (outside the CDR3, taken from reference TRBV28 and TRBJ2-7): DVKVTQSSRYLVKRTGEKVFLECVQDMDHENMFWYRQDPGLGLRLIYFSYDVKMKEKGDIPEGYSVSREKKERFSLILESASTNQTSMYLCASSLWELAGGPGEQYFGPGTRLTVT.

The genes are TRBV7-3 and TRBJ2-6; the D gene is possibly TRBD1 (6 bases). CDR1 and CDR2 (germline): SGHTA, FQGTGA. V was pared by 4 bases and J by 0 bases, with 16 bases between. The CDR3 runs 18 residues. The CDR3 DNA reads TGTGCCAGCAGCTCTTCCCCAGGGGTACTCTCTGGGGCCAACGTCCTGACTTTC. Translating it yields CASSSSPGVLSGANVLTF.

The chain links TRBV5-4 to TRBJ2-5, with D perhaps TRBD1 (6 bases). V gave up 3 bases and J gave up 2 bases, with 14 bases separating them. CDR3 size: 15 residues. The germline V gene encodes CDR1 SGHNT and CDR2 YYREEE (reference sequence). CDR3 sequence reads: CASSSGQPMQETQYF. The CDR3 nucleotides are TGTGCCAGCAGCTCGGGACAACCGATGCAAGAGACCCAGTACTTC.

This chain joins TRBV14 and TRBJ1-4, with D tentatively TRBD1 (5 bases). CDR3 size: 14 residues. V lost 4 bases, J lost 6 bases, and 12 bases lay in between. In germline, CDR1 is SGHDN, CDR2 FVKESK. The CDR3 region is CASSLRRTYEKLFF. The CDR3 DNA is TGTGCCAGCAGCCTGCGGAGGACATATGAAAAACTGTTTTTT.

The genes are TRBV11-2 and TRBJ1-2; D is ambiguous. Trimming removed 4 bases at V and 7 bases at J, with 19 bases between. Germline CDR1 SGHAT, CDR2 FQNNGV. The CDR3 is 15 residues long. The DNA of the CDR3 is TGTGCCAGCAGCTCACGGGGAAACAGAGAATCTGGCTACACCTTC. Its protein product is CASSSRGNRESGYTF.

The V and J genes are TRBV7-7 and TRBJ2-7, with 11 bases identical to TRBD1. CDR3 length equals 15 residues. CDR1 and CDR2 from the germline V gene are SSHAT and FNYEAQ (reference sequence). Germline trimming cut 5 bases from V and 5 bases from J; bases unmatched to any gene: 8. DNA for the CDR3: TGTGCCAGCAGCCCCGGACAGGGGGCGACCCACGAGCAGTACTTC. Translated: CASSPGQGATHEQYF.

The rearrangement joins TRBV28 to TRBJ1-1; D gene uncertain. Germline assignment: CDR1 MDHEN and CDR2 SYDVKM. Trimming removed 0 bases from V and 7 bases from J, with 3 bases in between. The CDR3 contains 11 residues. The CDR3 loop reads CASSLWGEAFF. For the CDR3, the DNA is TGTGCCAGCAGTTTATGGGGTGAAGCTTTCTTT.

This clone was seen only a few times. The genes are TRBV7-9 and TRBJ1-2; D unclear. Germline CDR1 is SEHNR and CDR2 is FQNEAQ (reference sequence). The CDR3 has 12 amino acids. V was cut by 2 bases and J by 7 bases, with 8 bases left in between. As DNA, the CDR3 is TGTGCCAGCAGCTTAATGGCGAGTGGCTACACCTTC. This translates into CASSLMASGYTF.

This CDR3 is CASSRPSGANTGELFF. The DNA for the CDR3 is TGTGCCAGCAGCCGTCCTAGCGGGGCTAACACCGGGGAGCTGTTTTTT. This chain connects TRBV11-2 to TRBJ2-2; 9 nucleotides align to TRBD2. Germline-derived CDR1 and CDR2 are SGHAT and FQNNGV. This CDR3 contains 16 residues. Trimming took 5 bases from V and 2 from J; bases not matched to a gene: 6.

This clone is a singleton in its sample. The J gene is TRBJ1-6, the V gene TRBV7-9; D is ambiguous. Germline-derived CDR1 and CDR2 are SEHNR and FQNEAQ (reference sequence). The CDR3 length is 13 residues. V shed 2 bases and J shed 14 bases, with 13 bases lying between them. CDR3 sequence reads: CASSLTESFTLHF. The CDR3 nucleotides are TGTGCCAGCAGCTTAACTGAGTCTTTCACCCTCCACTTT.

The chain is built from TRBV7-6 and TRBJ1-2, with D possibly matching TRBD1 (5 bases). V was trimmed by 5 bases and J by 6 bases, leaving 16 bases between them. Germline CDR1 reads SGHVS; CDR2 reads FNYEAQ. This CDR3 has 14 residues. The CDR3 bases are TGTGCCAGCAGCCCAACAGGCCAGGTAGATGGCTACACCTTC. Its translation: CASSPTGQVDGYTF.

J is TRBJ2-7 and V is TRBV18; D uncertain. The CDR3 runs 13 residues. V gave up 3 bases and J gave up 4 bases, with 10 bases separating them. The germline V gene has CDR1 KGHSH and CDR2 LQKENI. CDR3 bases: TGTGCCAGCTCACCGCTCTCATGGTACGAGCAGTACTTC. As protein: CASSPLSWYEQYF.